This passage covers 21 T cell receptor beta chains from one sample sequenced in a study of response to subunit inactivated influenza vaccine (dated by TCRdb to about 2018). Receptors were amplified or captured by RT-PCR. Sequenced using an Illumina HiSeq 2500. Through fastp at Q25 and MiXCR, TCRdb rebuilt clones from the public reads, retaining in-frame beta chains. Duplicate CDR3 protein sequences are folded into a single record with the most common DNA and genes. Recorded for this sample are under 800,000 distinct CDR3 sequences; roughly 14% of them occurred a single time. The ten largest clonotypes hold less than 7% of the sample. The starting material was PBMCs from blood, obtained 14 days before vaccination. These receptors all stem from a man aged 45-65 years who received an inactivated influenza vaccine. Donor details come from another sample of the same person, matched by shared clones.

This clonotype was counted between two and nine times. The V and J genes are TRBV6-2 or TRBV6-3 and TRBJ2-7; TRBD1 matches at 9 bases. V shed 6 bases, J shed 1 base, and the junction held 4 bases outside the gene matches. The CDR3 has 14 amino acids. In germline, CDR1 is MNHEY, CDR2 SVGEGT. The CDR3 coding sequence is TGTGCCAGCAGGTGGACAGGGGTGTCCTACGAGCAGTACTTC. It yields the protein CASRWTGVSYEQYF.

This clonotype has only one observation. At one end, the junction sequence differs from germline, possibly due to a read error. V usage is TRBV12-3 or TRBV12-4 and J usage is TRBJ2-1; 14 nucleotides match TRBD2. The CDR3 is made up of 19 amino acids. The CDR3 sequence: CARSSPGLAGVSPYNEQFF. CDR3 DNA sequence: TGTGCCCGCAGTTCTCCGGGACTAGCGGGAGTCAGTCCTTACAATGAGCAGTTCTTC.

The rearrangement links TRBV5-6 to TRBJ2-1, with D possibly matching TRBD2 (6 bases). Trimming took 7 bases from V and 0 from J, leaving 20 bases between them. Per the germline V gene, CDR1 is SGHDT and CDR2 is YYEEEE. The CDR3 extends over 17 amino acids. The chain's CDR3 is CASPPLARGYSYNEQFF. The CDR3 DNA reads TGTGCCAGCCCCCCTCTAGCGAGAGGTTACTCCTACAATGAGCAGTTCTTC.

This clonotype has more than one count but fewer than ten. The chain combines TRBV5-1 with TRBJ2-1; D may be TRBD2 (5 bases). CDR1 is SGHRS, CDR2 YFSETQ, per germline. Trimming shortened V by 0 bases and J by 5 bases, and 9 bases separated the two germline ends. This CDR3 is 14 amino acids long. CDR3 loop: CASSLELAHNEQFF. The CDR3 DNA follows: TGCGCCAGCAGCTTGGAGCTAGCCCACAATGAGCAGTTCTTC.

V usage is TRBV9 and J usage is TRBJ2-7, with D perhaps given as TRBD1 or TRBD2 (6 bases each). V lost 4 bases and J 3 bases, leaving 20 bases between the germline ends. The germline V gene has CDR1 SGDLS and CDR2 YYNGEE. The CDR3 loop spans 16 amino acids. The CDR3 nucleotides read TGTGCCAGCAGCCCCTCCGGGGGCCTAAACAACTACGAGCAGTACTTC. Translated, it gives CASSPSGGLNNYEQYF.

This clonotype occurred a few times. The V call is TRBV20-1, the J call TRBJ2-7, with 7 bases fitting TRBD2. The CDR3 totals 15 residues. The germline CDR1 and CDR2 sequences are DFQATT and SNEGSKA (reference sequence). Germline trimming cut 0 bases from V and 2 bases from J; bases unmatched to any gene: 7. The DNA of the CDR3 is TGCAGTGCTAGAGATGTCGGTCTAGCGGCCTACGAGCAGTACTTC. This translates into CSARDVGLAAYEQYF.

This rearrangement joins TRBV29-1 to TRBJ2-4; TRBD1 matches 8 bases. The ends lost 3 bases at V and 9 bases at J; junction bases unmatched: 7. Germline CDR1 reads SQVTM; CDR2 reads ANQGSEA. This CDR3 contains 13 residues. This chain's CDR3 is CSVDQGARGIQYF. In DNA form, the CDR3 reads TGCAGCGTTGATCAGGGGGCGAGGGGCATTCAGTACTTC.

The J gene is TRBJ1-2, the V gene TRBV6-5; 7 nucleotides agree with TRBD1. CDR3 length equals 16 residues. The V gene end was trimmed by 0 bases and the J gene end by 4 bases; junction bases not matched to a gene: 8. Germline lookup yields CDR1 MNHEY and CDR2 SVGAGI. For the CDR3, the DNA is TGTGCCAGCAGTTACTCGATGCAGGGGGGGGTCTATGGCTACACCTTC. This encodes CASSYSMQGGVYGYTF.

The sample holds a few counts of this clonotype. This chain uses TRBV20-1 with TRBJ2-7; TRBD1 might be the D (5 bases). The CDR3 is 14 residues long. V dropped 5 bases and J dropped 1 base, with 15 bases sitting between them. Germline V CDR1 and CDR2: DFQATT, SNEGSKA (reference sequence). The CDR3 here is CSAPSAAGSYEQYF. The CDR3 DNA is TGCAGTGCTCCCTCCGCGGCAGGGTCCTACGAGCAGTACTTC.

The chain carries TRBV6-1 and TRBJ2-1, with a weak D call TRBD2 (8 bases). V was cut by 7 bases and J by 8 bases, with 24 bases left in between. The CDR3 length is 16 residues. From germline, CDR1 is MNHNS and CDR2 SASEGT. For the CDR3, the DNA is TGTGCCAGCAAAATTTCGGGACTAGGGGGCTCTCATGAGCAGTTCTTC. Amino acid sequence: CASKISGLGGSHEQFF.

This clonotype has a handful of counts. This chain links TRBV28 with TRBJ2-6; D uncertain. The CDR3 length is 13 residues. Germline V gene lookup returns CDR1 MDHEN and CDR2 SYDVKM. Trimming shortened V by 6 bases and J by 4 bases, and 7 bases separated the two germline ends. CDR3 residues: CASSTHGANVLTF. The DNA of the CDR3 is TGTGCCAGCAGCACCCACGGGGCCAACGTCCTGACTTTC.

The chain employs TRBV5-1 and TRBJ2-7, with 8 bases matching TRBD1. Unmatched junction bases numbered 2, after V lost 4 bases and J lost 2 bases. The CDR3 loop spans 13 amino acids. Germline values: CDR1 SGHRS, CDR2 YFSETQ. CDR3: CASSRTGPYEQYF. The DNA for the CDR3 is TGCGCCAGCAGCCGGACAGGGCCCTACGAGCAGTACTTC.

V is TRBV18 and J is TRBJ2-7; D is ambiguous. V lost 1 base, J lost 6 bases, and 10 bases lay in between. The germline gives CDR1 KGHSH, CDR2 LQKENI. This CDR3 contains 13 residues. CDR3 sequence (DNA): TGTGCCAGCTCACCACTGAACACACCCGAGCAGTACTTC. Its protein product is CASSPLNTPEQYF. Variable domain in full (rest from reference TRBV18 and TRBJ2-7): NAGVMQNPRHLVRRRGQEARLRCSPMKGHSHVYWYRQLPEEGLKFMVYLQKENIIDESGMPKERFSAEFPKEGPSILRIQQVVRGDSAAYFCASSPLNTPEQYFGPGTRLTVT.

This clonotype was recorded a few times. The chain recombines TRBV29-1 with TRBJ2-3; D gene unclear. The V end lost 2 bases, the J end lost 2 bases, and 8 bases lay between the germline ends. This CDR3 is 13 amino acids long. Germline V gives CDR1 SQVTM, CDR2 ANQGSEA. The CDR3 loop reads CSVEMGNTDTQYF. CDR3 in DNA: TGCAGCGTTGAAATGGGTAACACAGATACGCAGTATTTT.

The chain has TRBV5-5 and TRBJ2-7; D might be TRBD1 or TRBD2, each matching 5 bases. This CDR3 is 14 amino acids long. Looked up from germline, CDR1 is SGHKS and CDR2 is YYEKEE (reference sequence). V lost 3 bases to trimming and J lost 3 bases, with 13 bases between them. The CDR3 bases are TGTGCCAGCAGCTCCGGGACGGAAATCTACGAGCAGTACTTC. Translation: CASSSGTEIYEQYF.

The gene calls are TRBV7-6 and TRBJ2-2, with 7 bases matching TRBD1. V shed 3 bases, J shed 6 bases, and the junction held 10 bases outside the gene matches. The CDR3 is 16 amino acids. Per the germline V gene, CDR1 is SGHVS and CDR2 is FNYEAQ. CDR3 DNA sequence: TGTGCCAGCAGCTTGTGGACAGGAGGTTATTCCGGGGAGCTGTTTTTT. Amino acids: CASSLWTGGYSGELFF.

The chain employs TRBV7-9 and TRBJ2-1; 7 positions agree with TRBD2. Per the germline V gene, CDR1 is SEHNR and CDR2 is FQNEAQ (reference sequence). With V trimmed by 5 bases and J by 6 bases, 4 bases remained unmatched. The CDR3 contains 13 residues. The CDR3 spells CASSDGGFNEQFF. The CDR3 bases are TGTGCCAGCAGCGACGGGGGGTTCAATGAGCAGTTCTTC.

The sample holds many counts of this clonotype. The V gene is TRBV6-2 or TRBV6-3, the J gene TRBJ2-3; no clear D. Looked up from germline, CDR1 is MNHEY and CDR2 is SVGEGT. This CDR3 region has 13 residues. The V end was cut by 2 bases, the J end by 3 bases, with 6 bases between. The DNA of the CDR3 is TGTGCCAGCAGTTACCGGACGACAGATACGCAGTATTTT. This gives the protein CASSYRTTDTQYF.

The chain combines TRBV9 with TRBJ2-1, with 7 bases aligning to TRBD1. Germline assignment: CDR1 SGDLS and CDR2 YYNGEE. The CDR3 runs to 14 residues. V shed 4 bases and J 4 bases; nucleotides not matched to a gene: 5. The CDR3 reads CASSRGTDYNEQFF. The CDR3 nucleotides read TGTGCCAGCAGCCGAGGGACAGATTACAATGAGCAGTTCTTC. Complete variable domain (other parts from reference TRBV9 and TRBJ2-1): DSGVTQTPKHLITATGQRVTLRCSPRSGDLSVYWYQQSLDQGLQFLIQYYNGEERAKGNILERFSAQQFPDLHSELNLSSLELGDSALYFCASSRGTDYNEQFFGPGTRLTVL.

V usage is TRBV4-3 and J usage is TRBJ2-2; 10 nucleotides align to TRBD2. Germline lookup yields CDR1 LGHNA and CDR2 YSLEER. The trim removed 4 bases at V and 3 bases at J, leaving 8 bases unmatched. This CDR3 region has 17 residues. The CDR3 DNA reads as TGCGCCAGCAGCCTAACCGGGACTAGCGCCTACACCGGGGAGCTGTTTTTT. It translates to CASSLTGTSAYTGELFF.

The table lists this clonotype with many counts. The gene calls are TRBV5-1 and TRBJ2-5; D not certain. Germline V gives CDR1 SGHRS, CDR2 YFSETQ. This CDR3 region has 13 residues. Trimming stripped 3 bases from V and 5 bases from J, with 11 bases between. The CDR3 region is CASSSQGMETQYF. DNA of the CDR3: TGCGCCAGCAGCTCTCAAGGAATGGAGACCCAGTACTTC.